This T cell receptor beta chain was recorded in a study of T cells after yellow fever vaccination. Trimming took 5 bases from V and 10 from J, leaving 14 bases between them. The germline CDR1 and CDR2 sequences are SGHVS and FQNEAQ. This CDR3 region has 13 residues. MiXCR, run by TCRdb on the 5' RACE reads, gives a single entry per CDR3 protein. Found here are about 310,000 distinct CDR3 sequences, roughly 3.5% of them singletons; the top ten hold 20% to 25%. The receptor was derived from a man between 18 and 29 years old who received the YFV17D yellow fever vaccine. The chain joins TRBV7-8 to TRBJ2-2; no firm D call. This sample comprised PBMCs, obtained on the day of the yellow fever booster vaccination. The CDR3 nucleotides read TGTGCCAGCAGCCGCCAGTTCAGCGCGGAGCTGTTTTTT. Its protein product is CASSRQFSAELFF.